This T cell receptor beta chain appears in the sequencing data of a study of shared T cell receptors in the human thymus. The protocol was immunoSEQ multiplex PCR, while the TCRdb copy is restricted to in-frame clones and leaves out a portion. The table has some 700,000 clones, 80% to 90% seen once. Germline V gene lookup returns CDR1 LGHNA and CDR2 YNFKEQ. The CDR3 is 14 amino acids. V was shortened by 4 bases and J by 6 bases, with 12 bases between the two germline ends. The data were also submitted as part of a second study, on human thymus T cells. As reported in that work: Those donating were healthy Finnish infants in corrective surgery for congenital heart defects. Thymus was obtained from resections taken during corrective heart surgery. Reports from related research described highly overlapping thymic repertoires among unrelated individuals.

The material sequenced was thymocytes. The rearrangement joins TRBV4-2 to TRBJ1-4; D call uncertain. The TCR originated in a girl less than two years old with a congenital heart defect. CDR3 residues: CASSLKDWDEKLFF. As DNA, the CDR3 is TGTGCCAGCAGCCTAAAAGACTGGGATGAAAAACTGTTTTTT.